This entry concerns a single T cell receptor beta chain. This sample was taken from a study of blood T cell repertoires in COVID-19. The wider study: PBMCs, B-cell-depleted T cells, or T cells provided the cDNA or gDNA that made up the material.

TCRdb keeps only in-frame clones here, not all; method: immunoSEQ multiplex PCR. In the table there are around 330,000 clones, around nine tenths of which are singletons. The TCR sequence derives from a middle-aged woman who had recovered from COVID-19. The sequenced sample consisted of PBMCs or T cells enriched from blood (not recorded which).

This CDR3 is CASSQDSGGNSPLHF. The CDR3 DNA is TGCGCCAGCAGCCAAGATAGTGGGGGGAATTCACCCCTCCACTTT. The chain is built from TRBV4-3 and TRBJ1-6, with D maybe TRBD1 (5 bases). Germline loops: CDR1 LGHNA, CDR2 YSLEER. The CDR3 consists of 15 residues. Trimming took 0 bases from V and 7 from J, leaving 10 bases between them.